Listed below are T cell receptor beta chains from one sample, sequenced in a study of shared clonotypes between healthy human individuals. The data were produced by immunoSEQ multiplex PCR, yet TCRdb's version contains in-frame clones alone and is incomplete. The sample gives roughly 850,000 clones, about 96% of which show up once; less than 0.3% is in the top ten. Sequenced: naive CD8+ T cells sorted from blood. Receptors were obtained from a man between 25 and 39 years old in good health. Each CDR3 is given with its conserved first and last residue. Each record gives: clone size, J gene, V gene, D gene, CDR3 DNA, CDR3 protein. The D gene is left open where the match is weak. The size of a clone is reported for some rows only, either as once, few or many, or as a class for expanded clones.

. | TRBJ2-1 | TRBV5-1 | . | TGCGCCAGCAGCTTCGGCGCTACCCCCTACAATGAGCAGTTCTTC | CASSFGATPYNEQFF
. | TRBJ1-2 | TRBV6-5 | . | TGTGCCAGCAGTTACGGTGCAGGGATATATGGCTACACCTTC | CASSYGAGIYGYTF
. | TRBJ2-7 | TRBV15 | . | TGTGCCACCAGCAGAGTATCGACGGACCACGAGCAGTACTTC | CATSRVSTDHEQYF
. | TRBJ1-5 | TRBV30 | . | TGTGCCTGGAGTATGGGGGCAGGCAATCAGCCCCAGCATTTT | CAWSMGAGNQPQHF
. | TRBJ2-3 | TRBV7-8 | TRBD1 | TGTGCCAGCAGCCCGAGGACAGGGAACACAGATACGCAGTATTTT | CASSPRTGNTDTQYF
once | TRBJ2-2 | TRBV11-2 | . | TGTGCCAGCTCCGCTACACAGGGTAACACCGGGGAGCTGTTTTTT | CASSATQGNTGELFF
. | TRBJ1-2 | TRBV27 | . | TGTGCCAGCGGCTACTCTACGGGGGATGGCTACACCTTC | CASGYSTGDGYTF
. | TRBJ2-1 | TRBV27 | . | TGTGCCAGCAGAATAGCGGACTCCTACAATGAGCAGTTCTTC | CASRIADSYNEQFF
. | TRBJ2-5 | TRBV9 | . | TGTGCCAGCAGCGTAGACCTCAGTGAGACCCAGTACTTC | CASSVDLSETQYF
. | TRBJ2-5 | TRBV7-9 | TRBD1 | TGTGCCAGCAGCCTACTTGACAGGGGAGAGACCCAGTACTTC | CASSLLDRGETQYF
once | TRBJ2-7 | TRBV4-3 | . | TGCGCCAGCAGCCAAGAGGCAGGGGAGGGCTACGAGCAGTACTTC | CASSQEAGEGYEQYF
. | TRBJ2-1 | TRBV2 | . | TGTGCCAGCAGGTCCATGGGTGCAGGAGAACAAAGGGGAAATGAGCAGTTCTTC | CASRSMGAGEQRGNEQFF
. | TRBJ2-2 | TRBV5-4 | TRBD2 | TGTGCCAGCAGCTTGGCCTCAGGCGGGAGGGCTGGCACCGGGGAGCTGTTTTTT | CASSLASGGRAGTGELFF
. | TRBJ2-1 | TRBV5-6 | TRBD1 | TGTGCCAGCAGCTTGGGACAGGGGGCTGAGCAGTTCTTC | CASSLGQGAEQFF
. | TRBJ2-5 | TRBV27 | TRBD2 | TGTGCCAGCAGTCAAACGACAGGGCTAGCGGGAGGGCATGAGACCCAGTACTTC | CASSQTTGLAGGHETQYF
. | TRBJ2-7 | TRBV27 | . | TGTGCCACAATCGCCGGGACGGGGTCCTACGAGCAGTACTTC | CATIAGTGSYEQYF
once | TRBJ2-7 | TRBV5-4 | . | TGTGCCAGCAGCTTCGGGTTCTTGCCCGCCTACGAGCAGTACTTC | CASSFGFLPAYEQYF
. | TRBJ2-5 | TRBV18 | TRBD1 | TGTGCCAGCTCACCTTCTCCCGGGACAGAGGAAGAGACCCAGTACTTC | CASSPSPGTEEETQYF
. | TRBJ2-1 | TRBV29-1 | . | TGCAGCGTCGGGGGACGTCATGAGCAGTTCTTC | CSVGGRHEQFF
. | TRBJ2-1 | TRBV7-8 | . | TGTGCCAGCAGCCGGAGGAGGGGCCTTTACAATGAGCAGTTCTTC | CASSRRRGLYNEQFF
. | TRBJ2-5 | TRBV7-9 | . | TGTGCCAGCAGCTTAGGGGAATTTGGAGAGACCCAGTACTTC | CASSLGEFGETQYF
. | TRBJ1-5 | TRBV27 | . | TGTGCCAGCAGTCCATACAGGTTTAATCAGCCCCAGCATTTT | CASSPYRFNQPQHF
. | TRBJ2-6 | TRBV27 | . | TGTGCCAGCTCCTGGGGCTCTGGGGCCAACGTCCTGACTTTC | CASSWGSGANVLTF
. | TRBJ2-5 | TRBV11-2 | TRBD1 | TGTGCCAGCAGCTTAGTTGAGGGACAGGGCCAAGAGACCCAGTACTTC | CASSLVEGQGQETQYF
. | TRBJ1-1 | TRBV5-6 | . | TGTGCCAGCAGCTTGTCCGGGGGCACTGAAGCTTTCTTT | CASSLSGGTEAFF
. | TRBJ2-2 | TRBV4-3 | TRBD1 | TGCGCCAGCAGCCATGGGACAGGGACCGGGGAGCTGTTTTTT | CASSHGTGTGELFF
. | TRBJ1-3 | TRBV30 | . | TGTGCCTGGAGTGATACAGCCACATCCTCTGGAAACACCATATATTTT | CAWSDTATSSGNTIYF
. | TRBJ2-1 | TRBV29-1 | TRBD2 | TGCAGCGTTGTCGGGGGGTCCGGACTAGTTGCCTACAATGAGCAGTTCTTC | CSVVGGSGLVAYNEQFF
. | TRBJ1-5 | TRBV7-9 | . | TGTGCCAGCAGCTTAGGTAGGGAGCCCCAGCATTTT | CASSLGREPQHF
. | TRBJ2-7 | TRBV6-1 | . | TGTGCCAGCAGTCTGGACAGCTTGAGCTCCTACGAGCAGTACTTC | CASSLDSLSSYEQYF
. | TRBJ2-2 | TRBV2 | . | TGTGCCAGCAGTGAGTCGCAGTACACCGGGGAGCTGTTTTTT | CASSESQYTGELFF
. | TRBJ1-2 | TRBV9 | TRBD1 | TGTGCCAGCAGCGTCGAGGTAGGGGGCCTGAACTATGGCTACACCTTC | CASSVEVGGLNYGYTF
. | TRBJ1-1 | TRBV19 | . | TGTGCCAGTAGCCACCGGGGGGGCCTCCCATACGATGAAGCTTTCTTT | CASSHRGGLPYDEAFF
. | TRBJ2-7 | TRBV6-5 | TRBD2 | TGTGCCAGCGGTAGCGGGAGAGGTTACGAGCAGTACTTC | CASGSGRGYEQYF
. | TRBJ1-1 | TRBV28 | TRBD1 | TGTGCCAGCAGCTACGAGTCCCTCCGGGACAGGGACGTCGGCCCTGAAGCTTTCTTT | CASSYESLRDRDVGPEAFF
. | TRBJ1-4 | TRBV27 | . | TGTGCCAGCAGTTTAGTACAGGGCTTTAATGAAAAACTGTTTTTT | CASSLVQGFNEKLFF
. | TRBJ2-7 | TRBV7-2 | . | TGTGCCAGCAGTGATTGGGGTAACTCCGAGCAGTACTTC | CASSDWGNSEQYF
. | TRBJ2-5 | TRBV7-2 | . | TGTGCCAGCAGCTTAGTTCTGAGCCAAGAGACCCAGTACTTC | CASSLVLSQETQYF
. | TRBJ2-1 | TRBV27 | TRBD1 | TGTGCCAGCAGTTTATTTGGCACAGGGGGTAAAGATGAGCAGTTCTTC | CASSLFGTGGKDEQFF